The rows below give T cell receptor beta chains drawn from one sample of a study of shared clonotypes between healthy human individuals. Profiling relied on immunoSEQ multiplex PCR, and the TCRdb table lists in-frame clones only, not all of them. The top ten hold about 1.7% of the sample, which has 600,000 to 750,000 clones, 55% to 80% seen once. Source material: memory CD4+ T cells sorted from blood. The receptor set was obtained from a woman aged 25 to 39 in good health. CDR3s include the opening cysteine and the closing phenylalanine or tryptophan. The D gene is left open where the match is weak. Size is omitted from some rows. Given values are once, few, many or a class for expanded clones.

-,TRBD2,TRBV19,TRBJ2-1,CASRGAGGLNEQFF,TGTGCCAGTAGGGGAGCGGGAGGGCTCAATGAGCAGTTCTTC
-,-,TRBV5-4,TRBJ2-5,CASSLTHLGAWLSGKETQYF,TGTGCCAGCAGCTTGACCCACCTGGGGGCCTGGTTATCGGGGAAAGAGACCCAGTACTTC
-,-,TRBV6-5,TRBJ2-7,CASSYGGQAYEQYF,TGTGCCAGCAGTTACGGGGGACAAGCCTACGAGCAGTACTTC
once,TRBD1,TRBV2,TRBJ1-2,CASSLGQYYGYTF,TGTGCCAGCAGCCTGGGACAGTACTATGGCTACACCTTC
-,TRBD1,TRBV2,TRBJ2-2,CASSEYRGNTGELFF,TGTGCCAGCAGTGAATACAGGGGAAACACCGGGGAGCTGTTTTTT
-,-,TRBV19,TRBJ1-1,CASSFRRKNTEAFF,TGTGCCAGTAGCTTCCGAAGGAAGAACACTGAAGCTTTCTTT
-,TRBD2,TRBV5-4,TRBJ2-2,CASSLAGTSFSGELFF,TGTGCCAGCAGCTTGGCCGGGACTAGTTTCTCCGGGGAGCTGTTTTTT
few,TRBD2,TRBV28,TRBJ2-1,CASKLAGTNYNEQFF,TGTGCCAGCAAATTAGCGGGGACCAACTACAATGAGCAGTTCTTC
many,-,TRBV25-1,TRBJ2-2,CASSVGSGELFF,TGTGCCAGCAGTGTGGGGTCCGGGGAGCTGTTTTTT
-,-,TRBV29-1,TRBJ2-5,CSVDREETQYF,TGCAGCGTTGACAGGGAAGAGACCCAGTACTTC
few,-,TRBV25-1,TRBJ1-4,CASSGINRESSEKLFF,TGTGCCAGCAGTGGCATAAATAGGGAATCTAGTGAAAAACTGTTTTTT
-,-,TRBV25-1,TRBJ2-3,CASRQGGGTDTQYF,TGTGCCAGCAGACAGGGCGGGGGCACAGATACGCAGTATTTT
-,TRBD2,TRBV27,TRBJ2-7,CASSTRLAGHEQYF,TGTGCCAGCAGTACCCGACTAGCGGGACACGAGCAGTACTTC
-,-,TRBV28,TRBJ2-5,CASSLSTGKTQYF,TGTGCCAGCAGCCTCTCCACAGGGAAGACCCAGTACTTC
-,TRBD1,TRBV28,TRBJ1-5,CASRGRQGLNQPQHF,TGTGCCAGCAGGGGAAGACAGGGGTTAAATCAGCCCCAGCATTTT
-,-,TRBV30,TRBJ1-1,CAWSPQKGMNTEAFF,TGTGCCTGGAGCCCCCAAAAAGGTATGAACACTGAAGCTTTCTTT
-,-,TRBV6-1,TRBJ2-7,CASFESGTFYEQYF,TGTGCCAGCTTTGAGAGCGGAACCTTCTACGAGCAGTACTTC
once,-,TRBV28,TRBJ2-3,CASSLLGGGGTDTQYF,TGTGCCAGCAGTTTATTAGGTGGGGGCGGCACAGATACGCAGTATTTT
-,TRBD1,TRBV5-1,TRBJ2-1,CASSLGTGGNNEQFF,TGCGCCAGCAGCTTGGGGACAGGGGGGAACAATGAGCAGTTCTTC
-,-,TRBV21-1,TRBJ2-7,CASSRPDYEQYF,TGTGCCAGCAGCAGACCCGATTACGAGCAGTACTTC
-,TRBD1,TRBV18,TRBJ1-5,CASSLTGGNQPQHF,TGTGCCAGCTCGCTAACAGGGGGCAATCAGCCCCAGCATTTT
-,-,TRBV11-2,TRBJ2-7,CASSFGARNSYEQYF,TGTGCCAGCAGCTTTGGGGCCAGAAACTCCTACGAGCAGTACTTC
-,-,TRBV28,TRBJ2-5,CASKEGKETQYF,TGTGCCAGCAAGGAGGGAAAAGAGACCCAGTACTTC
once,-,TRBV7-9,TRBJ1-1,CASSLDPRGTEAFF,TGTGCCAGCAGCCTTGATCCGAGGGGCACTGAAGCTTTCTTT
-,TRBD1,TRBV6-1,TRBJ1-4,CASRQGNNEKLFF,TGTGCCAGCAGACAGGGGAATAATGAAAAACTGTTTTTT
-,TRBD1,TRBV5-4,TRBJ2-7,CASSLQGTSYEQYF,TGTGCCAGCAGCTTACAGGGGACCTCCTACGAGCAGTACTTC
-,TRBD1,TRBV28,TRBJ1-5,CASSTTGVQPQHF,TGTGCCAGCAGTACGACAGGGGTTCAGCCCCAGCATTTT
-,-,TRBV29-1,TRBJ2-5,CSLGLPGETQYF,TGCAGCTTGGGGCTACCGGGGGAGACCCAGTACTTC
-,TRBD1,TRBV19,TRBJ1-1,CASNVRQGTNTEAFF,TGTGCCAGTAACGTAAGACAGGGGACGAACACTGAAGCTTTCTTT
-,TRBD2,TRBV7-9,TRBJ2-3,CASSLGGTSGSPRDTQYF,TGTGCCAGCAGCTTAGGGGGGACTAGCGGGAGCCCCCGGGATACGCAGTATTTT